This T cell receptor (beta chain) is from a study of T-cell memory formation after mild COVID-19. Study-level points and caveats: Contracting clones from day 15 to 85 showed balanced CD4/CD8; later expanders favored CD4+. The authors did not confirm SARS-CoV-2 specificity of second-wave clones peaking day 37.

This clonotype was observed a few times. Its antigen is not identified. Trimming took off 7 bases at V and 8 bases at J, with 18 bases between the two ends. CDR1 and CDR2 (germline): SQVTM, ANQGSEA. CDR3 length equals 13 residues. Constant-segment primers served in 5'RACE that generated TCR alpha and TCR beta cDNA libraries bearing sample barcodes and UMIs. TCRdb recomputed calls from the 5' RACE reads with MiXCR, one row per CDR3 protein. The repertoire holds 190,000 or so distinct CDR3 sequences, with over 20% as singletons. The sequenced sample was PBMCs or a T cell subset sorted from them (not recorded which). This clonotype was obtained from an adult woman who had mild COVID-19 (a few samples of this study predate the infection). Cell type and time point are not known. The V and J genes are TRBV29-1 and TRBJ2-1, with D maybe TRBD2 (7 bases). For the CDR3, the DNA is TGCAGCGCTGGGGGGGCCGGAGCGGATGAGCAGTTCTTC. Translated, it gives CSAGGAGADEQFF.